What follows is one TCR beta chain and its context. The target antigen is unknown. The entry originates in a study of cytomegalovirus exposure and HLA in healthy donors. Regarding the study as a whole: The listing of about 150 TCR beta chains classed them as cytomegalovirus-associated.

PCR was performed using 60 Vbeta and 13 Jbeta primers. Clones were sequenced by immunoSEQ multiplex PCR, and TCRdb holds only the in-frame ones, with some missing. The repertoire includes some 57,000 clones, roughly 50% of them detected once, and approximately 10% sits in the top ten. Per germline, CDR1 SGHRS and CDR2 YFSETQ. Trimming removed 0 bases at V and 5 bases at J, with 15 bases between. The CDR3 length is 16 residues. This receptor was obtained from a human donor in good health. This rearrangement joins TRBV5-1 to TRBJ2-1; D may be TRBD1 (6 bases). Sequencing was carried out using PBMCs. CDR3 amino acids: CASSLVVGQGNNEQFF. CDR3 DNA: TGCGCCAGCAGCTTGGTTGTGGGGCAGGGGAACAATGAGCAGTTCTTC.